Sequencing of this T cell receptor (beta chain) was carried out in a study of blood T cell repertoires in COVID-19. TCRdb's copy holds only in-frame clones and misses some; the assay was immunoSEQ multiplex PCR. The data hold 230,000 or so clones, with roughly nine tenths observed a single time. Looked up from germline, CDR1 is MDHEN and CDR2 is SYDVKM. After removal of 5 bases from V and 2 bases from J, the junction contained 4 bases not matched to a gene. The CDR3 runs 14 residues. This chain connects TRBV28 to TRBJ1-1; 8 positions match TRBD1. The source is a woman aged 40 to 50 who had recovered from COVID-19. Sequencing input: peripheral blood. The CDR3 sequence is CASSDDRGNTEAFF. As DNA, the CDR3 is TGTGCCAGCAGTGATGACAGGGGAAACACTGAAGCTTTCTTT.